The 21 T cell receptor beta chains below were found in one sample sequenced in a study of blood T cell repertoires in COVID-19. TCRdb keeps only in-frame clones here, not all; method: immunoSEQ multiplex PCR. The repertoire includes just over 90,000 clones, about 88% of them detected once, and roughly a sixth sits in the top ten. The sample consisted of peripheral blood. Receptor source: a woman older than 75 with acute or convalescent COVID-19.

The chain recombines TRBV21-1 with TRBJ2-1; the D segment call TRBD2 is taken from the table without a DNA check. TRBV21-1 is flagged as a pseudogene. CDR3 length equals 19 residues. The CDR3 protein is CASTPGTSGIKALGNEQFF. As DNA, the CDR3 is TGTGCCAGCACCCCCGGGACTAGCGGGATCAAGGCACTAGGTAATGAGCAGTTCTTC.

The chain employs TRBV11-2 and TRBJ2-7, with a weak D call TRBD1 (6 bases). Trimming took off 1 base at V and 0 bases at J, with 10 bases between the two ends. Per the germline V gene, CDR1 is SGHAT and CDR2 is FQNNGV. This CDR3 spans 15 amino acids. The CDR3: CASSLGAGASYEQYF. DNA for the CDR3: TGTGCCAGCAGCTTAGGCGCAGGGGCCTCCTACGAGCAGTACTTC.

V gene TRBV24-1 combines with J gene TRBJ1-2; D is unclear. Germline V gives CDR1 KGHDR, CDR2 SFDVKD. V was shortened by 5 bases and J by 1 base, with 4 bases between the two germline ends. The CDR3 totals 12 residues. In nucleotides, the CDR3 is TGTGCCACCAGTGGTAATAACTATGGCTACACCTTC. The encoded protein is CATSGNNYGYTF.

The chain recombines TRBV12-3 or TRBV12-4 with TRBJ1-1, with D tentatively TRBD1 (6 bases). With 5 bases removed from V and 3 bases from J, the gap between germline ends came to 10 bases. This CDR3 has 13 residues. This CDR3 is CASSRTGYTEAFF. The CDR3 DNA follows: TGTGCCAGCAGTCGTACAGGGTACACTGAAGCTTTCTTT.

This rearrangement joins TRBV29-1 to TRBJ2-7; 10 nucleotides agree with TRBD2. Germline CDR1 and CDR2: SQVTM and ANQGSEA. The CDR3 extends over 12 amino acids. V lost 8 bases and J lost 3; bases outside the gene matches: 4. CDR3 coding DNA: TGCAGCACCGGGACTAGCGACTACGAGCAGTACTTC. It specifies CSTGTSDYEQYF.

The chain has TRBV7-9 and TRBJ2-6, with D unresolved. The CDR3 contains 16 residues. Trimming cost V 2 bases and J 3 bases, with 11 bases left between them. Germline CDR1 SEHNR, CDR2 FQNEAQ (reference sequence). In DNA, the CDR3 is TGTGCCAGCAGCTTAACGAGTTTGTTTGGGGCCAACGTCCTGACTTTC. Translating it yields CASSLTSLFGANVLTF.

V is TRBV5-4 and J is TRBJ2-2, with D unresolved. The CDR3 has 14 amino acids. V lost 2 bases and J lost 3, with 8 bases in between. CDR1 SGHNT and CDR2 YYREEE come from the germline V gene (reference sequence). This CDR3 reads CASSLGRDTGELFF. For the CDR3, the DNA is TGTGCCAGCAGCTTAGGCCGGGACACCGGGGAGCTGTTTTTT.

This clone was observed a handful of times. The CDR3 loop reads CSVEPNDNPYGYTF. The CDR3 bases are TGCAGCGTTGAACCTAATGATAACCCCTATGGCTACACCTTC. V is TRBV29-1 and J is TRBJ1-2, with D uncertain. V lost 2 bases to trimming and J lost 4 bases, with 14 bases between them. This CDR3 region has 14 residues. Germline CDR1 and CDR2: SQVTM and ANQGSEA.

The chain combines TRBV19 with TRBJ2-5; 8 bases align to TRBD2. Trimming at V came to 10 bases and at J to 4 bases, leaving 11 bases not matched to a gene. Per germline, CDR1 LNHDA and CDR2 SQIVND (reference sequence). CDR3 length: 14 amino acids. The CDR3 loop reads CATNPGGLGETQYF. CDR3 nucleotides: TGTGCCACAAATCCGGGGGGGCTGGGAGAGACCCAGTACTTC.

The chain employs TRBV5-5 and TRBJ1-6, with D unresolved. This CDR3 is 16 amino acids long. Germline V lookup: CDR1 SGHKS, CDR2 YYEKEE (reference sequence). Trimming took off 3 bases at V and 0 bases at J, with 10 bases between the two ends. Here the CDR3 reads CASSWSPSSYNSPLHF. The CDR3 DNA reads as TGTGCCAGCAGCTGGAGTCCGAGCTCCTATAATTCACCCCTCCACTTT.

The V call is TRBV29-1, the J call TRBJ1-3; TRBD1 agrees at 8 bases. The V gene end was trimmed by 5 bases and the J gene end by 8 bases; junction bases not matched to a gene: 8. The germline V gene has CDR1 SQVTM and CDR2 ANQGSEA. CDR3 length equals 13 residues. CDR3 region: CSVLRQGRDTIYF. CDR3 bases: TGCAGCGTTTTACGACAGGGGCGAGACACCATATATTTT. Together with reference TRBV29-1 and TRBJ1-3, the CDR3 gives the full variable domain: SAVISQKPSRDICQRGTSLTIQCQVDSQVTMMFWYRQQPGQSLTLIATANQGSEATYESGFVIDKFPISRPNLTFSTLTVSNMSPEDSSIYLCSVLRQGRDTIYFGEGSWLTVV.

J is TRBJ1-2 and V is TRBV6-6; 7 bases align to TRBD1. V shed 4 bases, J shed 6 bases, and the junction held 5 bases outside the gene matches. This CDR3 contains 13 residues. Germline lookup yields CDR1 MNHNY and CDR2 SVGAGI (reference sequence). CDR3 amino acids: CASSFGQGDGYTF. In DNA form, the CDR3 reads TGTGCCAGCAGTTTCGGGCAGGGGGATGGCTACACCTTC.

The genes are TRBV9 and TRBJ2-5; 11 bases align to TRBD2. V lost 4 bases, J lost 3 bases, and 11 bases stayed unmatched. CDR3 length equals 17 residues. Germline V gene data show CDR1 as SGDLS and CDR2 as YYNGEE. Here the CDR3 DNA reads TGTGCCAGCAGCCCGGGGGCTAGCGGGGGGTCAAAAGAGACCCAGTACTTC. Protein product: CASSPGASGGSKETQYF.

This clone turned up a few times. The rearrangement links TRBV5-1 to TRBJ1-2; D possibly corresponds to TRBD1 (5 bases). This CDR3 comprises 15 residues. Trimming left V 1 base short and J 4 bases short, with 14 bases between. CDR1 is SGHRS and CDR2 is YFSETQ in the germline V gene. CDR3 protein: CASSLRGGPPYGYTF. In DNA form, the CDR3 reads TGCGCCAGCAGCTTGAGGGGAGGGCCTCCCTATGGCTACACCTTC.

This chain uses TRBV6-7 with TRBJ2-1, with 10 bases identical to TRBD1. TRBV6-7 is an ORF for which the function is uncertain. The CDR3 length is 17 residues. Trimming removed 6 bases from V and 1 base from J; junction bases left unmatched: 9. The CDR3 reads CASSYKPGQGSYNEQFF. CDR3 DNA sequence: TGTGCCAGCAGCTATAAACCGGGACAGGGGTCCTACAATGAGCAGTTCTTC.

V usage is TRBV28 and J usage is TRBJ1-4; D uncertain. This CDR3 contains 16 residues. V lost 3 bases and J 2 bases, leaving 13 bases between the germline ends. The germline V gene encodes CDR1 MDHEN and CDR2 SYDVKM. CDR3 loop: CASSFLSPFTNEKLFF. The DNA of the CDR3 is TGTGCCAGCAGTTTCCTATCCCCCTTCACTAATGAAAAACTGTTTTTT.

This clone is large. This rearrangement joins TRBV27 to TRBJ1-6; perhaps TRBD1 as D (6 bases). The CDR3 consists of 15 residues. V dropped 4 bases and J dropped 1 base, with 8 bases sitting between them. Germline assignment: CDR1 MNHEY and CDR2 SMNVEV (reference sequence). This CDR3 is CASSSGESYNSPLHF. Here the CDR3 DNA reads TGTGCCAGCAGTTCAGGGGAGTCCTATAATTCACCCCTCCACTTT.

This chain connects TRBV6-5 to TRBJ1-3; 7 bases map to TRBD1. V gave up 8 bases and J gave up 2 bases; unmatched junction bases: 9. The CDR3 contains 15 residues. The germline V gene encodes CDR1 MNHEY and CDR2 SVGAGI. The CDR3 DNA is TGTGCCAGCGGGGACACAGGGGTAACTGGAAACACCATATATTTT. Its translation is CASGDTGVTGNTIYF.

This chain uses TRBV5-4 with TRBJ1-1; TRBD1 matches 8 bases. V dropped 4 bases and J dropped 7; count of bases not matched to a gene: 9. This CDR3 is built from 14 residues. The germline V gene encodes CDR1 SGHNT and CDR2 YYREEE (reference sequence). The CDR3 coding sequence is TGTGCCAGCAGCGTTCAGGGGGCGCGGGGTGAAGCTTTCTTT. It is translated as CASSVQGARGEAFF.

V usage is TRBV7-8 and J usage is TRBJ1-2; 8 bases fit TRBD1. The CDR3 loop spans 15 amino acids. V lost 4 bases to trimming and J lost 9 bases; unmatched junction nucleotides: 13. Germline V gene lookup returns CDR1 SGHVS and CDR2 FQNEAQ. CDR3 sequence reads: CASSSNRQGAVSYTF. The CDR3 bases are TGTGCCAGCAGCTCAAACCGGCAGGGGGCGGTTAGCTACACCTTC.

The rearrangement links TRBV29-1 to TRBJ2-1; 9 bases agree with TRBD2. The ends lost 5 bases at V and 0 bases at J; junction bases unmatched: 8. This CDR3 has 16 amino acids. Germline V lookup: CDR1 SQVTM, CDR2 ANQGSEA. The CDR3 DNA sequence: TGCAGCGTTAGACTAGCGGCCTCGAGCTCCTACAATGAGCAGTTCTTC. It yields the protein CSVRLAASSSYNEQFF.